The 14 T cell receptor beta chains given below trace back to one sample, sequenced in a study of CD8 T cells in ankylosing spondylitis. One entry per CDR3 protein, called by TCRdb with MiXCR from the 5' RACE reads. The sample has 350,000 to 450,000 distinct CDR3 sequences; roughly a quarter are singletons. Broader study findings: Typical of ankylosing spondylitis blood, it appeared, was a TCR beta motif of fewer than ten highly homologous variants.

No cognate antigen is known for these TCRs. Material for sequencing was blood, either unsorted or a sorted T cell fraction (not recorded which). These receptors were taken from a male donor with ankylosing spondylitis.

The V and J genes are TRBV6-5 and TRBJ1-1; D ambiguous. This CDR3 is 16 amino acids long. The germline V and J ends were trimmed by 2 bases and 4 bases, with 17 bases remaining between them. CDR1 MNHEY and CDR2 SVGAGI come from the germline V gene. CDR3 bases: TGTGCCAGCAGTTACCCCTCGCAAGGGTTCGGCACTGAAGCTTTCTTT. Amino acid sequence: CASSYPSQGFGTEAFF.

This chain connects TRBV20-1 to TRBJ1-6; TRBD1 aligns across 7 bases. V lost 4 bases to trimming and J lost 3 bases; unmatched junction nucleotides: 9. Germline lookup yields CDR1 DFQATT and CDR2 SNEGSKA (reference sequence). This CDR3 region has 16 residues. In DNA form, the CDR3 reads TGCAGTGCTACCCAAGACAGGGCTTACTATAATTCACCCCTCCACTTT. Protein product: CSATQDRAYYNSPLHF.

This clonotype was observed a few times. This chain uses TRBV5-6 with TRBJ2-1; no clear D. CDR1 is SGHDT and CDR2 is YYEEEE in the germline V gene. The CDR3 contains 17 residues. Trimming removed 4 bases from V and 0 bases from J, with 17 bases in between. CDR3 in amino acids: CASSGVHSTASYNEQFF. DNA for the CDR3: TGTGCCAGCAGCGGGGTGCATTCCACAGCCTCCTACAATGAGCAGTTCTTC.

The chain carries TRBV12-3 or TRBV12-4 and TRBJ2-7; possible D gene TRBD1, 6 bases. The V end lost 3 bases, the J end lost 5 bases, and 11 bases lay between the germline ends. The CDR3 covers 13 residues. CDR3 nucleotide sequence: TGTGCCAGCAGTTTTTACGGACAGAACGAGCAGTACTTC. Amino acids: CASSFYGQNEQYF.

This clonotype was seen only a few times. As DNA, the CDR3 is TGCAGTGCTAGATACGGGAGCCCCTACGAGCAGTACTTC. This gives the protein CSARYGSPYEQYF. The chain recombines TRBV20-1 with TRBJ2-7; D perhaps matches TRBD2 (6 bases). Germline V gene sequence: CDR1 DFQATT, CDR2 SNEGSKA (reference sequence). The CDR3 runs 13 residues. V was clipped by 2 bases and J by 2 bases, with 10 bases between them.

This clonotype was observed a handful of times. This chain joins TRBV2 and TRBJ2-1; 9 bases map to TRBD2. With 6 bases clipped from V and 2 bases from J, the junction kept 5 bases outside the gene matches. Germline V gene lookup returns CDR1 SNHLY and CDR2 FYNNEI. The CDR3 sequence is 15 residues long. The CDR3, as DNA: TGTGCCAGCAGGCCTCTAGCGGGACCCTACAATGAGCAGTTCTTC. It specifies CASRPLAGPYNEQFF.

This rearrangement joins TRBV29-1 to TRBJ2-5; 10 bases match TRBD1. The CDR3 loop spans 13 amino acids. Germline V gene data show CDR1 as SQVTM and CDR2 as ANQGSEA. Trimming at V came to 7 bases and at J to 1 base, leaving 3 bases not matched to a gene. The CDR3 bases are TGCAGCGCATGGACAGGGGGCCAAGAGACCCAGTACTTC. Amino acids: CSAWTGGQETQYF. Supplemented by reference TRBV29-1 and TRBJ2-5, the full variable domain reads SAVISQKPSRDICQRGTSLTIQCQVDSQVTMMFWYRQQPGQSLTLIATANQGSEATYESGFVIDKFPISRPNLTFSTLTVSNMSPEDSSIYLCSAWTGGQETQYFGPGTRLLVL.

The J gene is TRBJ2-1, the V gene TRBV20-1; a weak D match, TRBD1 (6 bases). The CDR3 loop spans 15 amino acids. The germline CDR1 and CDR2 sequences are DFQATT and SNEGSKA (reference sequence). V was cut by 0 bases and J by 3 bases, with 12 bases left in between. CDR3 in DNA: TGCAGTGCTAGAGATGGGGGCGGTTTCTACAATGAGCAGTTCTTC. Translating gives CSARDGGGFYNEQFF.

This clonotype was detected only a few times. The chain joins TRBV5-1 to TRBJ1-2; 8 positions match TRBD1. Per the germline V gene, CDR1 is SGHRS and CDR2 is YFSETQ. The CDR3 is 15 residues long. The V segment lost 0 bases and the J segment 4 bases; nucleotides outside the gene matches: 5. CDR3 protein: CASSLGARGPYGYTF. The CDR3 DNA sequence: TGCGCCAGCAGCTTGGGTGCCAGGGGGCCCTATGGCTACACCTTC.

This clonotype was observed a single time. This sequence joins TRBV5-1 and TRBJ2-3; the match to TRBD1 covers 7 bases. V lost 0 bases, J lost 6 bases, and 4 bases stayed unmatched. The germline gives CDR1 SGHRS, CDR2 YFSETQ. The CDR3 covers 14 residues. The CDR3 DNA sequence: TGCGCCAGCAGCTTGGGAACAGGGGTGGATACGCAGTATTTT. The encoded protein is CASSLGTGVDTQYF.

A few counts support this clonotype. The chain employs TRBV20-1 and TRBJ1-3, with a tentative D call TRBD1 (6 bases). The CDR3 has 16 residues. V dropped 6 bases and J dropped 0 bases, with 18 bases sitting between them. From germline, CDR1 is DFQATT and CDR2 SNEGSKA (reference sequence). The CDR3 sequence: CSAPRGSPSSGNTIYF. In nucleotides, the CDR3 is TGCAGTGCCCCGAGGGGGTCGCCTAGCTCTGGAAACACCATATATTTT.

This chain joins TRBV6-1 and TRBJ1-3; D is possibly TRBD1 (5 bases). The CDR3 runs to 14 residues. The germline V gene encodes CDR1 MNHNS and CDR2 SASEGT. V was shortened by 5 bases and J by 3 bases, with 11 bases between the two germline ends. The CDR3 spells CASSMAGRGNTIYF. The CDR3 nucleotides read TGTGCCAGCAGTATGGCAGGGCGTGGAAACACCATATATTTT.

The CDR3 spells CASSLASGRSYEQYV. CDR3 in DNA: TGTGCCAGCAGTTTGGCCAGCGGGAGGTCCTACGAGCAGTACGTC. V gene TRBV12-3 or TRBV12-4 combines with J gene TRBJ2-7; 9 positions match TRBD2. The CDR3 length is 15 residues. Unmatched junction bases numbered 4, after V lost 3 bases and J lost 1 base.

In its sample, this clonotype was seen a few times. The chain recombines TRBV5-1 with TRBJ2-3; 7 nucleotides agree with TRBD1. This CDR3 is 16 amino acids long. J gave up 0 bases and V 2 bases, and 6 bases lay outside the gene matches. Germline CDR1 and CDR2: SGHRS and YFSETQ. CDR3 residues: CASSFRDSGSTDTQYF. CDR3 nucleotide sequence: TGCGCCAGCAGCTTCAGGGACAGCGGTAGCACAGATACGCAGTATTTT. Using reference TRBV5-1 and TRBJ2-3 for the parts outside the CDR3, the full variable domain is KAGVTQTPRYLIKTRGQQVTLSCSPISGHRSVSWYQQTPGQGLQFLFEYFSETQRNKGNFPGRFSGRQFSNSRSEMNVSTLELGDSALYLCASSFRDSGSTDTQYFGPGTRLTVL.